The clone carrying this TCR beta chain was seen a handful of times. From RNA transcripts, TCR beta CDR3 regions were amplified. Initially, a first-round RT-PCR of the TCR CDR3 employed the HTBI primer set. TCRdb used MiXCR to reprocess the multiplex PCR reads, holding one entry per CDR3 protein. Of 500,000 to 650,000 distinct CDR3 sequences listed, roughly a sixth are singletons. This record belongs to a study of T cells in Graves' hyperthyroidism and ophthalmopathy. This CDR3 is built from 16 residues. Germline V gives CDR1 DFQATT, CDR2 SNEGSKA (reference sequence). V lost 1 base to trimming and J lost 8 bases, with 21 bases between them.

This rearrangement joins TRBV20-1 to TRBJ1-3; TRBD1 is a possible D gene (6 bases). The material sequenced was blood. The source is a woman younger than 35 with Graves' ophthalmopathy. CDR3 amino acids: CSARGLTGPRGDTIYF. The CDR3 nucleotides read TGCAGTGCTAGAGGACTGACAGGACCCCGAGGGGACACCATATATTTT.